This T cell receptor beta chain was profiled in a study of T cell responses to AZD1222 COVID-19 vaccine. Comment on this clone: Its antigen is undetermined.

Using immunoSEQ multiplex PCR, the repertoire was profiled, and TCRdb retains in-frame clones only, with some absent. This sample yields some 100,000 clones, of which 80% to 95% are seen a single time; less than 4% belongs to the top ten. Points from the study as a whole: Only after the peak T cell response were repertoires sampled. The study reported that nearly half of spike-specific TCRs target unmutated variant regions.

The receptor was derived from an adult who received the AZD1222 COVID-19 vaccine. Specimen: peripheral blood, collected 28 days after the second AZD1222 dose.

CDR3 region: CASSDPGGSGGTGQETQYF. The CDR3 DNA follows: TGCGCCAGCAGTGACCCCGGGGGAAGCGGGGGGACAGGCCAAGAGACCCAGTACTTC. This rearrangement joins TRBV10-2 to TRBJ2-5, with D perhaps matching TRBD2 (9 bases). Germline loops: CDR1 WSHSY, CDR2 SAAADI. Trimming took 3 bases from V and 1 from J, leaving 24 bases between them. This CDR3 is built from 19 residues.